This T cell receptor beta chain was sequenced during a study of blood T cells in healthy people across ages. The study, taken as a whole, reports: Shifts in expanded clonotypes may have been confounded by donor CMV status, which was unknown.

Peripheral blood, roughly 9.3 milliliters per donor, was collected. Per-sample PBMC isolation yielded at least 6.5 million cells. Germline CDR1 SGDLS, CDR2 YYNGEE. The CDR3 has 13 amino acids. V lost 7 bases, J lost 0 bases, and 11 bases lay in between. Primers used in a second PCR of roughly 6 to 11 cycles were a sample-barcoded 5' primer and a J-beta primer mix. Each CDR3 protein is one row after TCRdb ran MiXCR on the 5' RACE reads. Of about 600,000 distinct CDR3 sequences in the sample, around half are singletons; the top ten hold roughly 24%. A word on this clonotype: What it binds is not known.

The chain carries TRBV9 and TRBJ2-7; D perhaps matches TRBD1 (5 bases). The sequence was obtained from a man older than 75 in good health. The sequencing input was blood. Here the CDR3 DNA reads TGTGCCAGCGGTGGACACCTCTCCTACGAGCAGTACTTC. Residues: CASGGHLSYEQYF.